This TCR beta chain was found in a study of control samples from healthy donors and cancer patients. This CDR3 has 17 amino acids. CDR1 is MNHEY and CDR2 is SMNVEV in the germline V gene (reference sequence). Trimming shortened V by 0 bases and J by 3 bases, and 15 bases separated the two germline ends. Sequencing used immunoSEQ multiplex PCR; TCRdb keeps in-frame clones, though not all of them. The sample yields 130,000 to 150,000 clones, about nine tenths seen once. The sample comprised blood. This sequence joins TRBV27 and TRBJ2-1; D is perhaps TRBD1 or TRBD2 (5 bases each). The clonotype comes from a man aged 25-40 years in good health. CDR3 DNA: TGTGCCAGCAGTTTATCGCTACTCGGGGCAAGCTACAATGAGCAGTTCTTC. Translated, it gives CASSLSLLGASYNEQFF.